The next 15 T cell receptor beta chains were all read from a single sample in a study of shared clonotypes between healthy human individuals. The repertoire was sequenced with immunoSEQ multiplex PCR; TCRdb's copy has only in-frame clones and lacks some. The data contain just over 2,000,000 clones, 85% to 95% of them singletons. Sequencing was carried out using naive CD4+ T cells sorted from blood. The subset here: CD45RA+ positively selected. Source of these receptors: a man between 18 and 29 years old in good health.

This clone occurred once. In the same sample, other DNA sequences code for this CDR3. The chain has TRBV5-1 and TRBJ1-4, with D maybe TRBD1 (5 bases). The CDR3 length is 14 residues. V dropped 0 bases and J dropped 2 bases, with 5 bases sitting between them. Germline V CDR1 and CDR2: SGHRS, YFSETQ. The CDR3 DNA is TGCGCCAGCAGCTTGGGGGGCACTAATGAAAAACTGTTTTTT. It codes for CASSLGGTNEKLFF.

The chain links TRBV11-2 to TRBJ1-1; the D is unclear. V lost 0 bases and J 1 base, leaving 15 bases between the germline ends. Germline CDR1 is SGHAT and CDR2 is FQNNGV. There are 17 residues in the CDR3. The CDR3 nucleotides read TGTGCCAGCAGCTTAGAATCCGCCCCGAATAGGAACACTGAAGCTTTCTTT. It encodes CASSLESAPNRNTEAFF.

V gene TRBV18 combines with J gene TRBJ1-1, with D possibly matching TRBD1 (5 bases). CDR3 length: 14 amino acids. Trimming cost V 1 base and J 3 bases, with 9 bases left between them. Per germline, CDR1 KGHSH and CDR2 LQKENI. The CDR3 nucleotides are TGTGCCAGCTCACCACAGGGGCCTTACACTGAAGCTTTCTTT. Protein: CASSPQGPYTEAFF.

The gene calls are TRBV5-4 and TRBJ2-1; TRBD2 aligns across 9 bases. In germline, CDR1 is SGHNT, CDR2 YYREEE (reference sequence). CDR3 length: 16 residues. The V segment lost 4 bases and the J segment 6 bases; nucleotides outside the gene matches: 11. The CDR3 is CASSRDGAGGLNEQFF. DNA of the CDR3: TGTGCCAGCAGCCGCGACGGGGCGGGAGGGCTCAATGAGCAGTTCTTC.

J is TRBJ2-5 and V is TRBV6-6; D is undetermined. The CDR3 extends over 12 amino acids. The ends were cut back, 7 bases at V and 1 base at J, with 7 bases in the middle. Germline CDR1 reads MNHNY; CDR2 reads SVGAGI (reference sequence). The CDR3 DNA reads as TGTGCCAGCAAGGGCGGCCAAGAGACCCAGTACTTC. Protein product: CASKGGQETQYF.

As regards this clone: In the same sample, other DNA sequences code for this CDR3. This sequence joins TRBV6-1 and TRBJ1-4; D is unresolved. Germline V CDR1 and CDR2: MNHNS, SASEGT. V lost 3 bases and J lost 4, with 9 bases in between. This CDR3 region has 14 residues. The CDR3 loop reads CASSDTGFNEKLFF. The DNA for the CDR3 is TGTGCCAGCAGTGACACCGGGTTTAATGAAAAACTGTTTTTT.

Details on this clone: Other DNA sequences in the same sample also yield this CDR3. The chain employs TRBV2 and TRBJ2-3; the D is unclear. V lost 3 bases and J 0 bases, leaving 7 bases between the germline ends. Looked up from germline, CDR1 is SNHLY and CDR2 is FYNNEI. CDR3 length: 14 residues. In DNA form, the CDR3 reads TGTGCCAGCAGTGATGGTCGGAGCACAGATACGCAGTATTTT. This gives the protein CASSDGRSTDTQYF.

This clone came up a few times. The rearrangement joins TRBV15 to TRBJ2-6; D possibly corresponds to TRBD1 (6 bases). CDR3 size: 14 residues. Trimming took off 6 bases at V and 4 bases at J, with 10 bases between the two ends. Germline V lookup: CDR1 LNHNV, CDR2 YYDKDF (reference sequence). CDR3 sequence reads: CATRQGIGANVLTF. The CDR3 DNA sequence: TGTGCCACCAGACAGGGAATAGGGGCCAACGTCCTGACTTTC.

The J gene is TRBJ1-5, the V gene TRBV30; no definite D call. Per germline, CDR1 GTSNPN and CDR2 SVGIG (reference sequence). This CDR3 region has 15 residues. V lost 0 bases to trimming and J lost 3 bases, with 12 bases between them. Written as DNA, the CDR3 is TGTGCCTGGAGTGTAATGGAGCTTCTCAATCAGCCCCAGCATTTT. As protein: CAWSVMELLNQPQHF.

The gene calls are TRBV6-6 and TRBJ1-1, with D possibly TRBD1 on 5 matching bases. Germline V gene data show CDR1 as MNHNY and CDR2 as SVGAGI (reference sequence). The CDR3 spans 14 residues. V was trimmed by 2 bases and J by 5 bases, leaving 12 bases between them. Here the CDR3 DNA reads TGTGCCAGCAGTTACGGGGCCCCCGGTACTGAAGCTTTCTTT. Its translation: CASSYGAPGTEAFF.

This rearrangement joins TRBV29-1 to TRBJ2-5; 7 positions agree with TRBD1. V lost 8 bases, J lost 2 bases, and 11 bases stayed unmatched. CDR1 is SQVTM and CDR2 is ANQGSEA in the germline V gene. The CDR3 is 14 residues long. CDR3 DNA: TGCAGCCTCAGGGTAGGGGGCGGGCAAGAGACCCAGTACTTC. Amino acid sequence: CSLRVGGGQETQYF.

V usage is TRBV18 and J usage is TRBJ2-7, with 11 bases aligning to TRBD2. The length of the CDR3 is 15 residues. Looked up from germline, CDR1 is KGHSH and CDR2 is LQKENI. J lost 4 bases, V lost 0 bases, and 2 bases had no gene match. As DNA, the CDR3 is TGTGCCAGCTCACCACCCTCTAGCGGGGGGTACGAGCAGTACTTC. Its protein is CASSPPSSGGYEQYF. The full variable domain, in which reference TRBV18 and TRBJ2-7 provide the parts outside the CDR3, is NAGVMQNPRHLVRRRGQEARLRCSPMKGHSHVYWYRQLPEEGLKFMVYLQKENIIDESGMPKERFSAEFPKEGPSILRIQQVVRGDSAAYFCASSPPSSGGYEQYFGPGTRLTVT.

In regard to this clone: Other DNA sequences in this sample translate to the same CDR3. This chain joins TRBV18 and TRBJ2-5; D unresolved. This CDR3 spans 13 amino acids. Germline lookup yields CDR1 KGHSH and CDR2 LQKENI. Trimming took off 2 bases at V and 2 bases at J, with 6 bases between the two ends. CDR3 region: CASSPGTQETQYF. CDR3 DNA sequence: TGTGCCAGCTCACCAGGAACACAAGAGACCCAGTACTTC.

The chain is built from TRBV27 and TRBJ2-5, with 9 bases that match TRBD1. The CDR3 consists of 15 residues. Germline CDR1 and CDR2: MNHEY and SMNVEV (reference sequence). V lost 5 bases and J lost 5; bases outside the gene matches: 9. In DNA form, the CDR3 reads TGTGCCAGCAGTCTACAGGGGGCGGTTGTGGAGACCCAGTACTTC. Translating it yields CASSLQGAVVETQYF.

This chain's CDR3 is CASSSPPDRGLLTEAFF. In DNA, the CDR3 is TGTGCCAGCAGTTCCCCCCCCGACAGGGGATTACTCACTGAAGCTTTCTTT. The genes are TRBV27 and TRBJ1-1; TRBD1 matches at 8 bases. This CDR3 region has 17 residues. CDR1 and CDR2 from the germline V gene are MNHEY and SMNVEV (reference sequence). V was pared by 4 bases and J by 4 bases, with 14 bases of the junction left unmatched.